The present entry profiles one T cell receptor (beta chain) with its context. Its antigen is currently unknown. A J-beta primer mix and a sample-barcoded 5' primer were used in a second PCR of roughly 7 to 12 cycles. TCRdb processed the 5' RACE reads anew with MiXCR; each CDR3 protein has one entry. The table records about 1.4 million distinct CDR3 sequences, roughly 60% of them present only once. These data belong to a study of blood T cells in healthy people across ages. Findings and limits, study-wide: Investigators treated diversity estimates from one million T cells as underestimates.

The donors, aged about 6 to 90, were healthy Caucasians from Russia. Per germline, CDR1 DFQATT and CDR2 SNEGSKA (reference sequence). The CDR3 has 15 amino acids. The V end lost 0 bases, the J end lost 2 bases, and 13 bases lay between the germline ends. Sequenced: blood. The clonotype originates from a young man in good health. This chain joins TRBV20-1 and TRBJ2-5; D not resolved. CDR3 bases: TGCAGTGCTAGAGATCTCTCTCGCATTCAAGAGACCCAGTACTTC. This codes for CSARDLSRIQETQYF.